This T cell receptor (beta chain) originates from a study of identical twins. Regarding the study as a whole: Out-of-frame alpha sequences shared by twins were enriched for low generation probability. Cord blood beta clonotypes that were abundant carried fewer insertions, and memory repertoires showed no such trend.

V was clipped by 8 bases and J by 0 bases; unmatched bases: 5. The germline V gene encodes CDR1 DFQATT and CDR2 SNEGSKA (reference sequence). The CDR3 spans 13 residues. With regard to this clonotype: Antigen specificity is unknown.

TCRdb reanalysed the 5' RACE reads using MiXCR and keeps one entry per CDR3 protein. The sample has 1,800,000 or so distinct CDR3 sequences; about 32% are singletons. Material: cord blood. V is TRBV20-1 and J is TRBJ1-2; 8 nucleotides line up with TRBD1. The receptor comes from a newborn girl in good health. This chain's CDR3 is CSTGQGSNYGYTF. CDR3 nucleotide sequence: TGCAGTACTGGACAGGGCTCTAACTATGGCTACACCTTC.